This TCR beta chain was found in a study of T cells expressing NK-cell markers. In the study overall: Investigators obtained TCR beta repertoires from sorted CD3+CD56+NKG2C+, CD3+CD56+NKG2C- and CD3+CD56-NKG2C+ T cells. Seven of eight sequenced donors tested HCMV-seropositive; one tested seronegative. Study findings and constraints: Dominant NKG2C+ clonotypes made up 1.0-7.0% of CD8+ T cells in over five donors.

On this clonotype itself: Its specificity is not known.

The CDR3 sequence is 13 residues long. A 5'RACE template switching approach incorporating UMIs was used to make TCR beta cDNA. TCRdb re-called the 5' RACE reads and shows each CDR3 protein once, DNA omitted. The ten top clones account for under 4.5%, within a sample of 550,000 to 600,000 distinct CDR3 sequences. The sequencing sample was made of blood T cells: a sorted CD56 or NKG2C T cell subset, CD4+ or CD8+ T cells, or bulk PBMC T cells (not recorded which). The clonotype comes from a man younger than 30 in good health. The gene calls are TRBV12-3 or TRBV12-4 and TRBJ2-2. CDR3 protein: CASSLAGGGELFF.